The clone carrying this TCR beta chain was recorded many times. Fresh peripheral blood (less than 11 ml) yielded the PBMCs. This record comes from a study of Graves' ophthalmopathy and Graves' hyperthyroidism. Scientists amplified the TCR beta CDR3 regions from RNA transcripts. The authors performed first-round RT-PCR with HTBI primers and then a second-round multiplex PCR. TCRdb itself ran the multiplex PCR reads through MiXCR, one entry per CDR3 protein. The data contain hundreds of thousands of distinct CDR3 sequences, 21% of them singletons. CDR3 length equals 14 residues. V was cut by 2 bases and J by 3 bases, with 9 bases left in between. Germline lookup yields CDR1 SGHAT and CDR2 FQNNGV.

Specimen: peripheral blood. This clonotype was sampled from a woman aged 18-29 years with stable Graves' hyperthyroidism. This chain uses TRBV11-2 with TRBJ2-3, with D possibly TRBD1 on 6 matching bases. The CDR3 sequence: CASSLTGKTDTQYF. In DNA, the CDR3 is TGTGCCAGCAGCTTAACAGGGAAGACAGATACGCAGTATTTT.